These 20 T cell receptor beta chains originate from one sample sequenced in a study of blood T cell repertoires in COVID-19. This table comes from immunoSEQ multiplex PCR, and its TCRdb copy is limited to in-frame clones, with some not included. The sample yields 120,000 to 150,000 clones, roughly 85% seen once. Sequenced material: peripheral blood. These TCRs come from a woman in her sixties with COVID-19, enrolled during active disease.

This chain connects TRBV7-9 to TRBJ1-1; 8 bases line up with TRBD1. V dropped 5 bases and J dropped 7; count of bases not matched to a gene: 9. Germline assignment: CDR1 SEHNR and CDR2 FQNEAQ (reference sequence). This CDR3 has 14 amino acids. The CDR3 DNA reads TGTGCCAGCAGCGCACGACAGGGGACAGATGAAGCTTTCTTT. Its translation is CASSARQGTDEAFF.

The CDR3 nucleotides are TGTGCCAGCTCACCGCGGCGGGGGGGCGGCAATGAGCAGTTCTTC. Protein sequence: CASSPRRGGGNEQFF. This chain links TRBV18 with TRBJ2-1, with TRBD2 identical over 9 bases. The V and J ends lost 3 bases and 6 bases, in that order; junction bases with no gene match: 6. The CDR3 has 15 residues. Looked up from germline, CDR1 is KGHSH and CDR2 is LQKENI.

The chain is built from TRBV27 and TRBJ2-7; 11 bases align to TRBD1. CDR3 length: 15 residues. Germline V gene lookup returns CDR1 MNHEY and CDR2 SMNVEV (reference sequence). V trimming: 1 base; J trimming: 3 bases; junction bases outside the gene matches: 2. The CDR3: CASSLLGQGVYEQYF. In DNA, the CDR3 is TGTGCCAGCAGTTTATTGGGACAGGGGGTCTACGAGCAGTACTTC.

The chain couples TRBV12-3 or TRBV12-4 to TRBJ2-3; D may be TRBD1 (5 bases). The germline V and J ends were trimmed by 7 bases and 0 bases, with 8 bases remaining between them. The CDR3 is made up of 13 amino acids. CDR3 coding DNA: TGTGCCAGCAACAAGGGGAGCACAGATACGCAGTATTTT. Its translation is CASNKGSTDTQYF.

J is TRBJ2-5 and V is TRBV29-1; 8 bases are shared with TRBD1. Germline CDR1 is SQVTM and CDR2 is ANQGSEA. The CDR3 totals 12 residues. The trim removed 7 bases at V and 5 bases at J, leaving 6 bases unmatched. The chain's CDR3 is CSAGQGRETQYF. CDR3 DNA sequence: TGCAGCGCAGGACAGGGACGGGAGACCCAGTACTTC.

The chain joins TRBV5-1 to TRBJ1-6; D is uncertain. The CDR3 runs 14 residues. The V gene's germline CDR1 is SGHRS and CDR2 YFSETQ. V dropped 0 bases and J dropped 7 bases, with 8 bases sitting between them. The CDR3, as DNA: TGCGCCAGCAGCTTGGAACAGTACAATTCACCCCTCCACTTT. Amino acid sequence: CASSLEQYNSPLHF. The variable domain in full, completed from reference TRBV5-1 and TRBJ1-6, reads KAGVTQTPRYLIKTRGQQVTLSCSPISGHRSVSWYQQTPGQGLQFLFEYFSETQRNKGNFPGRFSGRQFSNSRSEMNVSTLELGDSALYLCASSLEQYNSPLHFGNGTRLTVT.

The rearrangement links TRBV27 to TRBJ2-5, with 7 bases lining up with TRBD1. From germline, CDR1 is MNHEY and CDR2 SMNVEV (reference sequence). CDR3 length equals 15 residues. The V gene end was trimmed by 6 bases and the J gene end by 2 bases; junction bases not matched to a gene: 9. This CDR3 is CASSITGALQETQYF. CDR3 coding DNA: TGTGCCAGCAGCATCACAGGGGCCCTTCAAGAGACCCAGTACTTC.

This clone appeared a few times. The chain's CDR3 is CATSAQGRDQPQHF. The CDR3 region has the DNA TGTGCCACCAGCGCACAGGGTAGGGATCAGCCCCAGCATTTT. The rearrangement links TRBV24-1 to TRBJ1-5; tentative D call: TRBD1 (6 bases). V was cut by 7 bases and J by 5 bases, with 14 bases left in between. The CDR3 length is 14 residues. CDR1 and CDR2 from the germline V gene are KGHDR and SFDVKD.

V usage is TRBV19 and J usage is TRBJ1-1; 10 nucleotides agree with TRBD1. CDR3 length equals 15 residues. The junction had 6 bases not matched to a gene; V was cut back by 7 bases and J by 1 base. The germline CDR1 and CDR2 sequences are LNHDA and SQIVND (reference sequence). CDR3 region: CASTRDRGSNTEAFF. CDR3 coding DNA: TGTGCCAGTACCCGGGACAGGGGTTCGAACACTGAAGCTTTCTTT.

This chain joins TRBV18 and TRBJ1-2, with 7 bases identical to TRBD1. The CDR3 spans 13 residues. Germline V CDR1 and CDR2: KGHSH, LQKENI. V gave up 3 bases and J gave up 8 bases; unmatched junction bases: 6. CDR3 nucleotides: TGTGCCAGCTCACCTAGGGACAGTGAGGGCTACACCTTC. Translation: CASSPRDSEGYTF.

This chain connects TRBV10-3 to TRBJ2-6; 11 bases are shared with TRBD1. Germline CDR1 is ENHRY and CDR2 is SYGVKD. The CDR3 is 17 residues long. J gave up 0 bases and V 7 bases, and 5 bases lay outside the gene matches. This CDR3 reads CAINGGTGGSGANVLTF. CDR3 bases: TGTGCCATCAACGGTGGGACAGGGGGCTCTGGGGCCAACGTCCTGACTTTC.

J is TRBJ2-7 and V is TRBV5-5, with a possible D match to TRBD2 (5 bases). The CDR3 sequence is 14 residues long. Between the trimmed V and J ends, which lost 6 bases and 0 bases, there was a span of 13 bases. Looked up from germline, CDR1 is SGHKS and CDR2 is YYEKEE (reference sequence). Written as DNA, the CDR3 is TGTGCCAGCACCCAGACGGGGAGCTCCTACGAGCAGTACTTC. It is translated as CASTQTGSSYEQYF.

The gene calls are TRBV24-1 and TRBJ2-5; the D is unclear. V lost 0 bases, J lost 5 bases, and 15 bases lay in between. The CDR3 extends over 16 amino acids. Looked up from germline, CDR1 is KGHDR and CDR2 is SFDVKD. The CDR3 loop reads CATSDLLLSPRETQYF. As DNA, the CDR3 is TGTGCCACCAGTGATTTGCTCCTCTCCCCGCGGGAGACCCAGTACTTC.

The V and J genes are TRBV27 and TRBJ2-5; D may be TRBD1 (5 bases). The CDR3 is 14 amino acids. Trimming took off 3 bases at V and 5 bases at J, with 13 bases between the two ends. CDR1 and CDR2 from the germline V gene are MNHEY and SMNVEV (reference sequence). CDR3 coding DNA: TGTGCCAGCAGTTTCCGGCCAGGGCAGGAGACCCAGTACTTC. It is translated as CASSFRPGQETQYF.

The CDR3 coding sequence is TGTGCCAGTAGTATAGCCCATGATAGCGGGTTCTCAGAGACCCAGTACTTC. Amino acids: CASSIAHDSGFSETQYF. The chain employs TRBV19 and TRBJ2-5; TRBD2 agrees at 7 bases. In germline, CDR1 is LNHDA, CDR2 SQIVND (reference sequence). The trim removed 1 base at V and 4 bases at J, leaving 12 bases unmatched. The CDR3 loop spans 17 amino acids.

J is TRBJ1-1 and V is TRBV6-5; weak D call: TRBD1 (6 bases). V was trimmed by 10 bases and J by 1 base, leaving 10 bases between them. This CDR3 has 12 residues. From germline, CDR1 is MNHEY and CDR2 SVGAGI. CDR3 coding DNA: TGTGCCACCGGGACACCGAACACTGAAGCTTTCTTT. Residues: CATGTPNTEAFF.

This chain joins TRBV21-1 and TRBJ2-5; the table calls TRBD1, which could not be checked here. TRBV21-1 is a known pseudogene. The CDR3 length is 19 residues. CDR3: CASSKHPSQDTNTGETQYF. The CDR3 DNA follows: TGTGCCAGCAGCAAACATCCCTCGCAGGACACTAATACTGGGGAGACCCAGTACTTC.

The rearrangement joins TRBV14 to TRBJ2-5; TRBD2 aligns across 8 bases. Germline V gene lookup returns CDR1 SGHDN and CDR2 FVKESK. Trimming at V came to 6 bases and at J to 7 bases, leaving 13 bases not matched to a gene. The length of the CDR3 is 15 residues. In DNA form, the CDR3 reads TGTGCCAGCAGTAATCCTCGGGGGGGCGAGGGGACCCAGTACTTC. Translation: CASSNPRGGEGTQYF.

This clone was detected once. The chain couples TRBV7-6 to TRBJ2-7; 10 nucleotides line up with TRBD1. The germline V gene has CDR1 SGHVS and CDR2 FNYEAQ. The CDR3 is 14 residues long. J lost 3 bases, V lost 4 bases, and 3 bases had no gene match. CDR3 amino acids: CASSWGQGRYEQYF. CDR3 DNA sequence: TGTGCCAGCAGCTGGGGACAGGGGCGCTACGAGCAGTACTTC. The whole variable domain, remainder taken from reference TRBV7-6 and TRBJ2-7, is GAGVSQSPRYKVTKRGQDVALRCDPISGHVSLYWYRQALGQGPEFLTYFNYEAQQDKSGLPNDRFSAERPEGSISTLTIQRTEQRDSAMYRCASSWGQGRYEQYFGPGTRLTVT.

The chain has TRBV10-3 and TRBJ2-5, with 7 bases lining up with TRBD1. Looked up from germline, CDR1 is ENHRY and CDR2 is SYGVKD. CDR3 length equals 15 residues. V shed 4 bases, J shed 1 base, and the junction held 6 bases outside the gene matches. The DNA of the CDR3 is TGTGCCATCAGTGGTCCCGGGACAGTCCAAGAGACCCAGTACTTC. Its translation: CAISGPGTVQETQYF.